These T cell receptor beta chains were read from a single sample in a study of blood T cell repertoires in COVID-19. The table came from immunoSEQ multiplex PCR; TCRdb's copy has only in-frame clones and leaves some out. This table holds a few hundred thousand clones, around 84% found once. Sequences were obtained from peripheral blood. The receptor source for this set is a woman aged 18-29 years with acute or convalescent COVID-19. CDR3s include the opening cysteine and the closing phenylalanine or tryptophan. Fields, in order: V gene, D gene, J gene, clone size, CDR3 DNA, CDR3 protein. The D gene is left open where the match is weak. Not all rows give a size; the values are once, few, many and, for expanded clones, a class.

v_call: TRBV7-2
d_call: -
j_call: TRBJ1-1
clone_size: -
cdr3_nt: TGTGCCAGCATCCAAGCACAGGGGAACACTGAAGCTTTCTTT
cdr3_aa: CASIQAQGNTEAFF

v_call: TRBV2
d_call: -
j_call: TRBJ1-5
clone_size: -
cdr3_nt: TGTGCCAGCAGGTACCGGGTCTACAATCAGCCCCAGCATTTT
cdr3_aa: CASRYRVYNQPQHF

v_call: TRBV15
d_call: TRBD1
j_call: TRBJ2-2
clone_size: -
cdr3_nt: TGTGCCACGCTCGCAGGGGGCGGATGGTCCGGGGAGCTGTTTTTT
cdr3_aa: CATLAGGGWSGELFF

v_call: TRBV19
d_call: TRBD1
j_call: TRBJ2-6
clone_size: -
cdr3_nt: TGTGCCAGCGGGACAGGGGACCCTGGGGCCAACGTCCTGACTTTC
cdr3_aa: CASGTGDPGANVLTF

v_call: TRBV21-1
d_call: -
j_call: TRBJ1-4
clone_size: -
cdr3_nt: TGTGCCAGCAGCAAACCCCACTTCGCGGAGGATAATGAAAAACTGTTTTTT
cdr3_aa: CASSKPHFAEDNEKLFF

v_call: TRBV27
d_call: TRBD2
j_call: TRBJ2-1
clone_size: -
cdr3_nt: TGTGCCAGCTCAGTTGGGGGGGACCCCCCGTACAATGAGCAGTTCTTC
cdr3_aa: CASSVGGDPPYNEQFF

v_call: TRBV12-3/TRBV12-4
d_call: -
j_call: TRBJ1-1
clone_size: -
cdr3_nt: TGTGCCAGCAGACCCTCGCAGAGGGCTTTCTTT
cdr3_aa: CASRPSQRAFF

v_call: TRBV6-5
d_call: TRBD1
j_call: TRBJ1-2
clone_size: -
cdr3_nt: TGTGCCACTCGAGGGACAGACTATGGCTACACCTTC
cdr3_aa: CATRGTDYGYTF

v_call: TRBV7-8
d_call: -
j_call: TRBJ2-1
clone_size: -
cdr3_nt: TGTGCCAGCAGCTCCCAGCGGGCAGTGGATGAGCAGTTCTTC
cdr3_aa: CASSSQRAVDEQFF

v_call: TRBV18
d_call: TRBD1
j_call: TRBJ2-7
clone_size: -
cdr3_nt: TGTGCCAGCTCACCAACTCCTCCGGGACAGGGTACATACGAGCAGTACTTC
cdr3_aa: CASSPTPPGQGTYEQYF

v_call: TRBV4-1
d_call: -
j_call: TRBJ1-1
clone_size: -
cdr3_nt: TGCGCCAGCAATTCGGGAGGGAACACTGAAGCTTTCTTT
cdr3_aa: CASNSGGNTEAFF

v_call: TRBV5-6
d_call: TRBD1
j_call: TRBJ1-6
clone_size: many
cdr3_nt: TGTGCCAGCAGCCGCGACAGGGGGAATTCACCCCTCCACTTT
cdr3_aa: CASSRDRGNSPLHF

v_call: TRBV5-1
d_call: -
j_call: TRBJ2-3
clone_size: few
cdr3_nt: TGCGCCAGCAGCCCGGGGAGCACAGATACGCAGTATTTT
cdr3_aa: CASSPGSTDTQYF

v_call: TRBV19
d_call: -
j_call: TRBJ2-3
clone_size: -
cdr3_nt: TGTGCCAGTAGTACCACAGGGTGGGCCACAGATACGCAGTATTTT
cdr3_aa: CASSTTGWATDTQYF

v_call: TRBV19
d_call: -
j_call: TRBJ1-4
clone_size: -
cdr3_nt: TGTGCCAGTAGTATAGAATTCCCGAGGCCCTTTAATGAAAAACTGTTTTTT
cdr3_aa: CASSIEFPRPFNEKLFF

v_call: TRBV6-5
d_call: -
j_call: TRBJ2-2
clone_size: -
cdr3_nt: TGTGCCAGCCAACGGCTAGGGAACACCGGGGAGCTGTTTTTT
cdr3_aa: CASQRLGNTGELFF

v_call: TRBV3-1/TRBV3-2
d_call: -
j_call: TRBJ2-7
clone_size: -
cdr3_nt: TGTGCCAGCAGCCAAGATTGGAGCGAGCAGTACTTC
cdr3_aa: CASSQDWSEQYF

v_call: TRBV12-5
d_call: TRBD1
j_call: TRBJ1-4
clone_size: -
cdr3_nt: TGTGCTAGTGGCAATACGGGACAGGTTGATGAAAAACTGTTTTTT
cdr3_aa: CASGNTGQVDEKLFF

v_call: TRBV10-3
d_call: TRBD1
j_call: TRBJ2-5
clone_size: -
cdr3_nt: TGTGCCATCAGTATGACAGGGGTCCGAGAGACCCAGTACTTC
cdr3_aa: CAISMTGVRETQYF

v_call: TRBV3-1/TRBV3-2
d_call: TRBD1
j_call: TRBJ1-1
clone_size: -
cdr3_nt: TGTGCCAGCATCGGACAGGCGAACACTGAAGCTTTCTTT
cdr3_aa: CASIGQANTEAFF

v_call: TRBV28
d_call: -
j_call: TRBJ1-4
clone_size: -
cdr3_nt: TGTGCCAGCAGTCCGCGGATCCGGGAAAAACTGTTTTTT
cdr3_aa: CASSPRIREKLFF

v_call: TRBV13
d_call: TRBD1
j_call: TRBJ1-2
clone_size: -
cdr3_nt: TGTGCCAGCAGCTCCGGGAGGGGGACAGACCCTAACTATGGCTACACCTTC
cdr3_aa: CASSSGRGTDPNYGYTF

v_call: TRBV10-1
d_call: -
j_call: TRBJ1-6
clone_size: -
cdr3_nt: TGCGCCAGCAGTGAGTGGCCAGGATTCAATTCACCCCTCCACTTT
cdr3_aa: CASSEWPGFNSPLHF

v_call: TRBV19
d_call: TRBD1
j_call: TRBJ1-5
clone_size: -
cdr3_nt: TGTGCCAGTCAGGGACAGGGTTACAATCAGCCCCAGCATTTT
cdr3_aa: CASQGQGYNQPQHF

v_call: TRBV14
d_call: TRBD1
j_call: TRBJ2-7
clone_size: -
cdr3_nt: TGTGCCAGCAGCCAAAGGACAGGGGTATCCTACGAGCAGTACTTC
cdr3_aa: CASSQRTGVSYEQYF

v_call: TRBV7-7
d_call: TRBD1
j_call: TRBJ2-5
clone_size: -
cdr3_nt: TGTGCCAGCAGCTTGGGACAGGGGACGAAAGAGACCCAGTACTTC
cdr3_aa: CASSLGQGTKETQYF

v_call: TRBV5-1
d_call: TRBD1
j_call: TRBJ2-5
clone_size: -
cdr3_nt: TGCGCCAGTTCGGAACAGGGGATTCAAGAGACCCAGTACTTC
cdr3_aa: CASSEQGIQETQYF

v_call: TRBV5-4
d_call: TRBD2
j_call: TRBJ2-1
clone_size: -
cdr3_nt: TGTGCCAGCAGCCCCTCGGGAGGTTTATACAATGAGCAGTTCTTC
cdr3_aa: CASSPSGGLYNEQFF

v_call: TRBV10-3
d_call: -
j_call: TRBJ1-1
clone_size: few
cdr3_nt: TGTGCCACTTCTGGTCAGGGAACTGAAGCTTTCTTT
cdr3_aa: CATSGQGTEAFF

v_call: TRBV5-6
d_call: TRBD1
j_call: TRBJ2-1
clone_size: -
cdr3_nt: TGTGCCAGCAGCTCCGGACAGGCCCGTTACAATGAGCAGTTCTTC
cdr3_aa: CASSSGQARYNEQFF

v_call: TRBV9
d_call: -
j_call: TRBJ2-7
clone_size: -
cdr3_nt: TGTGCCAGCAGCGTAGGGGACTCGTTCGTCTACGAGCAGTACTTC
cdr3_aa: CASSVGDSFVYEQYF

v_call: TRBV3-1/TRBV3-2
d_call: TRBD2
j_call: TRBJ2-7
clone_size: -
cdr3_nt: TGTGCCAGCAGCCAAGCGGGGACTAGCGGCTACGAGCAGTACTTC
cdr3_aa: CASSQAGTSGYEQYF